Detailed here is one T cell receptor beta chain. This sample is drawn from a study of patients and donors after allogeneic stem cell transplantation. The CDR3 totals 17 residues. CDR1 and CDR2 from the germline V gene are DFQATT and SNEGSKA (reference sequence). The V end was cut by 3 bases, the J end by 0 bases, with 15 bases between. TCRdb re-called the RT-PCR reads through MiXCR, storing one row per CDR3 protein. The sample gives 95,000 to 120,000 distinct CDR3 sequences, 35% of which show up once; around 25% is in the top ten. The clonotype comes from a human donor who was either an allogeneic HSCT recipient or a stem cell or donor lymphocyte infusion donor (not recorded which). It is not recorded whose cells these are; they may come from a transplant donor. The sample comprised blood, either unsorted or a sorted T cell fraction (not recorded which). V gene TRBV20-1 combines with J gene TRBJ2-6, with a tentative D call TRBD1 (6 bases). CDR3 in amino acids: CSASQDSKLSGANVLTF. CDR3 sequence (DNA): TGCAGTGCTAGCCAGGACAGCAAGCTCTCTGGGGCCAACGTCCTGACTTTC.